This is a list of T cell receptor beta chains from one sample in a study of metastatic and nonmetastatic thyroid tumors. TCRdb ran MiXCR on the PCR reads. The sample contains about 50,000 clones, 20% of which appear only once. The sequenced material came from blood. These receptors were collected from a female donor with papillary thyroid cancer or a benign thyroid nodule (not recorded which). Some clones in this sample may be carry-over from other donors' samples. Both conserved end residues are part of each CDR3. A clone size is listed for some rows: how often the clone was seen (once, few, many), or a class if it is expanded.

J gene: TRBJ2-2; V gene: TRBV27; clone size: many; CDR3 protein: CASRYRGNTGELFF
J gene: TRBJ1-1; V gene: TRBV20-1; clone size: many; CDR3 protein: CSAREDTEAFF
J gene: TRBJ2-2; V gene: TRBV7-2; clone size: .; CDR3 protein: CASSLDGRRTGELFF
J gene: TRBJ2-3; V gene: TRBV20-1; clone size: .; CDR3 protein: CSASPSGVVVADTQYF
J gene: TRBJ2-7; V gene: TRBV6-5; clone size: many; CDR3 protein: CASSYSWAESSYEQYF
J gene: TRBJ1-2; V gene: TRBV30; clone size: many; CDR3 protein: CAWSVELTLKRLVTRGYTF
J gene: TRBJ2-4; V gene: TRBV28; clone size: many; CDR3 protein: CASSLSGEAVQYF
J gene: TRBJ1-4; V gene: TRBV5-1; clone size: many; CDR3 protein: CASSWGQGTNEKLFF
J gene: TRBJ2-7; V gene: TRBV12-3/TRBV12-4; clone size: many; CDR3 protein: CASSFRGAGGKYEQYF
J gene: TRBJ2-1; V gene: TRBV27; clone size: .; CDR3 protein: CATSDTSSYIEQFF
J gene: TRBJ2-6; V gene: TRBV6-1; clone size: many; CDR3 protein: CASSGVGARSSGANVLTF